A selection of T cell receptor beta chains follows, all from one sample in a study of T cell repertoires in cytomegalovirus infection. No antigen has been identified for these receptors. MiXCR, run by TCRdb on the reads, gives a single entry per CDR3 protein. The sample has about 340,000 distinct CDR3 sequences, about 29% seen once. The sequencing here drew on cultured PBMCs, taken from culture after CMV antigen stimulation. The receptors stem from a human donor in good health (CMV status not recorded). Some clones in this sample may be carry-over from other donors' samples. Both conserved end residues are part of each CDR3. D genes are given only for firm matches. Only part of the rows carry a size: once, few, many, or a class if the clone is expanded.

V: TRBV20-1; D: TRBD1; J: TRBJ1-4; size: -; CDR3: CSARGQGNGNEKLFF; DNA: TGCAGTGCTAGAGGACAGGGGAACGGTAATGAAAAACTGTTTTTT
V: TRBV2; D: -; J: TRBJ1-4; size: -; CDR3: CASSLSGREKLFF; DNA: TGTGCCAGCAGTCTATCCGGACGTGAAAAACTGTTTTTT
V: TRBV6-1; D: TRBD2; J: TRBJ2-3; size: -; CDR3: CASSYPMGGRSDTQYF; DNA: TGTGCCAGCAGTTATCCGATGGGCGGGAGGTCAGATACGCAGTATTTT
V: TRBV7-9; D: TRBD1; J: TRBJ1-1; size: few; CDR3: CASSFTLDRVNTEAFF; DNA: TGTGCCAGCAGCTTTACTTTGGACAGGGTGAACACTGAAGCTTTCTTT
V: TRBV19; D: TRBD2; J: TRBJ2-1; size: -; CDR3: CASTTSGGEYNEQFF; DNA: TGTGCCAGTACCACAAGCGGGGGCGAATACAATGAGCAGTTCTTC
V: TRBV7-8; D: -; J: TRBJ2-1; size: many; CDR3: CASSLVRRGRSYNEQFF; DNA: TGTGCCAGCAGCTTAGTGAGGCGCGGGCGATCCTACAATGAGCAGTTCTTC
V: TRBV10-1; D: -; J: TRBJ2-5; size: -; CDR3: CASSEAPTSYQYF; DNA: TGCGCCAGCAGTGAGGCCCCAACTAGCTACCAGTACTTC
V: TRBV7-2; D: TRBD2; J: TRBJ2-1; size: many; CDR3: CASSSSGRKGNEQFF; DNA: TGTGCCAGCAGCTCTAGCGGGAGGAAGGGAAATGAGCAGTTCTTC
V: TRBV4-1; D: -; J: TRBJ1-1; size: many; CDR3: CASSSRGGRVGTEAFF; DNA: TGCGCCAGCAGCTCCCGGGGGGGCAGGGTTGGAACTGAAGCTTTCTTT
V: TRBV28; D: -; J: TRBJ1-5; size: -; CDR3: CASYSNSNQPQHF; DNA: TGTGCCAGCTACAGTAATAGCAATCAGCCCCAGCATTTT
V: TRBV6-6; D: -; J: TRBJ1-1; size: -; CDR3: CASSGDGYMNTEAFF; DNA: TGTGCCAGCAGTGGGGACGGCTACATGAACACTGAAGCTTTCTTT
V: TRBV30; D: -; J: TRBJ2-2; size: -; CDR3: CAWSVRTNTGELFF; DNA: TGTGCCTGGAGTGTACGTACCAACACCGGGGAGCTGTTTTTT
V: TRBV7-6; D: TRBD2; J: TRBJ2-7; size: many; CDR3: CASSLSVAGRAYEQYF; DNA: TGTGCCAGCAGCTTATCGGTAGCGGGCCGCGCCTACGAGCAGTACTTC
V: TRBV19; D: -; J: TRBJ2-7; size: -; CDR3: CATRRAGASEQYF; DNA: TGTGCCACCCGGAGGGCTGGGGCTAGCGAGCAGTACTTC
V: TRBV28; D: TRBD1; J: TRBJ2-1; size: -; CDR3: CASRILDRGIYNEQFF; DNA: TGTGCCAGCCGCATCCTCGACAGGGGAATCTACAATGAGCAGTTCTTC
V: TRBV5-1; D: -; J: TRBJ1-3; size: -; CDR3: CASSLEGNGASGNTIYF; DNA: TGCGCCAGCAGCTTGGAGGGGAATGGAGCGTCTGGAAACACCATATATTTT